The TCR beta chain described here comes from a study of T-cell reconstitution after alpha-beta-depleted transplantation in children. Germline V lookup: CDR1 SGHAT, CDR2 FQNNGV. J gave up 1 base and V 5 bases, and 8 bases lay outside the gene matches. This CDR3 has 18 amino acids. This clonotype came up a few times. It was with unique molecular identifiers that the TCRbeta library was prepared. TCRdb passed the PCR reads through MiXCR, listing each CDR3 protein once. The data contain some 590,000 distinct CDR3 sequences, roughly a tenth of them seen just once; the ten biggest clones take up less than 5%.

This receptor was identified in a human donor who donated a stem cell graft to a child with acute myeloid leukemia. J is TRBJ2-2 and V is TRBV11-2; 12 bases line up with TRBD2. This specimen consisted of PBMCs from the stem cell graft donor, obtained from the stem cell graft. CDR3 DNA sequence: TGTGCCAGCAGCCCCGGACTAGCGGGATATCTGAACACCGGGGAGCTGTTTTTT. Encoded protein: CASSPGLAGYLNTGELFF.